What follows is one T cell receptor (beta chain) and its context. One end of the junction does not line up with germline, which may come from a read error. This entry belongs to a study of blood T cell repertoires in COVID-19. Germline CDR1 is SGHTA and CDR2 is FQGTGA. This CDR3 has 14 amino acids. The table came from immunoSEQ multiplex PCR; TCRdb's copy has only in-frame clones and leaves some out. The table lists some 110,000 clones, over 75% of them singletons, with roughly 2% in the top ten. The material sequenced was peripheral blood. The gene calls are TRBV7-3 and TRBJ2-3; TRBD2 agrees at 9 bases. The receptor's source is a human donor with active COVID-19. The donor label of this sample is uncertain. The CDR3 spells CASSPGTSTNTQYF. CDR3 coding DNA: TGTGCCAGCAGCCCTGGGACTAGCACAAATACGCAGTATTTT.